This is a list of T cell receptor beta chains from one sample in a study of radiation and T cells in renal cell carcinoma. Libraries were prepared by immunoSEQ multiplex PCR; TCRdb keeps only in-frame clonotypes and omits some of them. The data hold about 16,000 clones, with 58% observed a single time. This material consisted of tumor tissue, taken from a patient whose treatment was nephrectomy without radiotherapy. The receptors derive from a man aged 35-49 years with renal cell carcinoma. The CDR3 runs from the conserved cysteine through the conserved F or W. Fields, in order: clone size, D gene, V gene, J gene, CDR3 DNA, CDR3 protein. D genes are given only for firm matches. Only some rows state a clone size, as once, few, many or a class for expanded clones.

>.|.|TRBV4-1|TRBJ2-7
TGCGCCAGCAGCCAAGAGGGGTTGGGCAGCTACGAGCAGTACTTC
CASSQEGLGSYEQYF
>once|.|TRBV7-8|TRBJ2-3
TGTGCCAGCAGCTTAGTTCTCCCCCACACAGATACGCAGTATTTT
CASSLVLPHTDTQYF
>.|.|TRBV11-2|TRBJ2-1
TGTGCCAGCAGCTTAGACCCGGTTAGCTCCTACAATGAGCAGTTCTTC
CASSLDPVSSYNEQFF
>.|.|TRBV2|TRBJ1-4
TGTGCCAGCAGTCCGCACCACCGGGTAAAACTGTTTTTT
CASSPHHRVKLFF
>.|TRBD1|TRBV19|TRBJ1-5
TGTGCCAGTAAAGAACAGGGGGCACGCAATCAGCCCCAGCATTTT
CASKEQGARNQPQHF
>.|TRBD1|TRBV19|TRBJ1-5
TGTGCCAGTAGCCCACAGGGGAATCAGCCCCAGCATTTT
CASSPQGNQPQHF
>.|TRBD1|TRBV5-4|TRBJ1-1
TGTGCCAGCAGCCGTGGATCCATAGGGGGCCTGAACACTGAAGCTTTCTTT
CASSRGSIGGLNTEAFF
>.|TRBD1|TRBV25-1|TRBJ2-5
TGTGCCAGCAGTGAGGGGACAGGGAGGGAGCAAGAGACCCAGTACTTC
CASSEGTGREQETQYF
>few|.|TRBV10-2|TRBJ1-4
TGCGCCAGCAGTGAATACGGGGAGGAAAAACTGTTTTTT
CASSEYGEEKLFF
>few|.|TRBV19|TRBJ1-6
TGTGCCAGTAGTATTAGTTCCGGGTACGCACCCCTCCACTTT
CASSISSGYAPLHF
>few|TRBD2|TRBV13|TRBJ2-3
TGTGCCAGCAGCTTAGGTCCTAGCGGGGGGGTGAGCACAGATACGCAGTATTTT
CASSLGPSGGVSTDTQYF
>.|TRBD1|TRBV2|TRBJ2-5
TGTGCCAGCGGGACAGGGGGCGGAGAGACCCAGTACTTC
CASGTGGGETQYF
>once|TRBD1|TRBV19|TRBJ1-2
TGTGCCAGTAGTATAGATCAAGACAGGGACTATGGCTACACCTTC
CASSIDQDRDYGYTF
>.|.|TRBV18|TRBJ1-3
TGTGCCAGCTCACCGGGCGCGAGGGGCGGGACCTCTGGAAACACCATATATTTT
CASSPGARGGTSGNTIYF
>.|TRBD1|TRBV28|TRBJ2-7
TGTGCCAGCACCCAGCCAGGGGGCGCGTACGAGCAGTACTTC
CASTQPGGAYEQYF
>.|TRBD1|TRBV4-3|TRBJ2-5
TGCGCCAGCAGCCTGGAGACAGGGCCGAGGGAGACCCAGTACTTC
CASSLETGPRETQYF
>.|.|TRBV5-1|TRBJ1-1
TGCGCCAGCAGCTTGAGCCAGGGGAACACTGAAGCTTTCTTT
CASSLSQGNTEAFF
>.|.|TRBV5-1|TRBJ1-1
TGTGCCAGCAGCTTGTCGATAGCCGTGAACACTGAAGCTTTCTTT
CASSLSIAVNTEAFF
>few|.|TRBV9|TRBJ1-1
TGTGCCAGCAGCGTAGGAGGGAATGGGGACACTGAAGCTTTCTTT
CASSVGGNGDTEAFF
>.|.|TRBV5-5|TRBJ1-5
TGTGCCAGCAGCTTGGCCCTTTCTCATCAGCCCCAGCATTTT
CASSLALSHQPQHF
>.|TRBD1|TRBV30|TRBJ2-2
TGTGCCTGCACACAGGGGCCCGGGGAGCTGTTTTTT
CACTQGPGELFF
>once|.|TRBV5-1|TRBJ1-1
TGCGCCAGCAGAAGATTCGGACAGAGAGCTAACACTGAAGCTTTCTTT
CASRRFGQRANTEAFF
>many|.|TRBV7-3|TRBJ2-1
TGTGCCAGCAGCTTGAGTTGGCACCATCACCTATACAATGAGCAGTTCTTC
CASSLSWHHHLYNEQFF
>.|.|TRBV6-1|TRBJ1-2
TGTGCCAGCATTCCCAACCGACCCTCTAACTATGGCTACACCTTC
CASIPNRPSNYGYTF
>.|TRBD1|TRBV19|TRBJ1-2
TGTGCCAGTAGTAAAACAGGGGCGGAGAGCTATGGCTACACCTTC
CASSKTGAESYGYTF
>once|.|TRBV9|TRBJ1-6
TGTGCCAGCAGCGTAGAGGTAAATTCACCCCTCCACTTT
CASSVEVNSPLHF
>large|TRBD2|TRBV19|TRBJ2-2
TGTGCCAGTAGTGCGGGACTAGGAGGGCGCGCCGGGGAGCTGTTTTTT
CASSAGLGGRAGELFF
>many|.|TRBV6-5|TRBJ1-2
TGTGCCAGCAGTTTCCCAGGGGTTGGGAATGGCTACACCTTC
CASSFPGVGNGYTF
>once|.|TRBV11-3|TRBJ2-5
TGTGCCAGCAGCTTAGGAGGGGCAGGACCTCAAGAGACCCAGTACTTC
CASSLGGAGPQETQYF
>few|.|TRBV7-2|TRBJ1-1
TGTGCCAGCAGTTCCAGCCCCACATACACTGAAGCTTTCTTT
CASSSSPTYTEAFF
>.|.|TRBV4-2|TRBJ1-2
TGTGCCAGCAGCTTGGGGTATCAGGGGTCGGGTGGCTACACCTTC
CASSLGYQGSGGYTF
>.|.|TRBV6-1|TRBJ1-5
TGTGCCAGCAGCGCCGAGCCCGGAATGGCGCCCCAGCATTTT
CASSAEPGMAPQHF
>.|.|TRBV11-1|TRBJ1-1
TGTGCCAGCAGGATCGACACCGCTAGGGCTTTCTTT
CASRIDTARAFF
>.|.|TRBV6-6|TRBJ1-2
TGTGCCAGCAGGGAAGGGGACTATGGCTACACCTTC
CASREGDYGYTF
>.|.|TRBV7-9|TRBJ2-1
TGTGCCAGCAGCTTACTATCCGGCCGTTCCTATGAGCAGTTCTTC
CASSLLSGRSYEQFF
>.|.|TRBV30|TRBJ2-2
TGTGCCTGGGGTCCCCCTGGGCGGGGAGGCACCGGGGAGCTGTTTTTT
CAWGPPGRGGTGELFF
>medium-sized|.|TRBV7-9|TRBJ2-7
TGTGCCAGCAGCTTAGATTCGGCGGAGCAGTACTTC
CASSLDSAEQYF
>.|TRBD2|TRBV7-6|TRBJ2-1
TGTGCCAGCAGCTTTAGCGGGTCCCCCGGGAATGAGCAGTTCTTC
CASSFSGSPGNEQFF
>.|.|TRBV7-2|TRBJ2-3
TGTGCCAGCAGCTTCCGATTACGCGGGACAACAGATACGCAGTATTTT
CASSFRLRGTTDTQYF
>.|.|TRBV9|TRBJ1-1
TGTGCCAGCAGCCCCGGGGGGCAGGGAACTGAAGCTTTCTTT
CASSPGGQGTEAFF
>.|.|TRBV5-1|TRBJ2-1
TGCGCCAGCAGCCTTCGGTCGTACAATGAGCAGTTCTTC
CASSLRSYNEQFF
>.|.|TRBV5-1|TRBJ1-2
TGCGCCAGCAGCTTGGGAGACAGCTATGGCTACACCTTC
CASSLGDSYGYTF
>.|.|TRBV7-9|TRBJ1-1
TGTGCCAGCAGCTTAGTTGGGAACATGAACACTGAAGCTTTCTTT
CASSLVGNMNTEAFF
>.|.|TRBV6-4|TRBJ1-1
TGTGCCAGCAGTGACGGGGATAACACTGAAGCTTTCTTT
CASSDGDNTEAFF
>.|TRBD2|TRBV6-4|TRBJ2-3
TGTGCCAGCAGTGTGGCGGGGGGAGGCACAGATACGCAGTATTTT
CASSVAGGGTDTQYF
>few|TRBD2|TRBV2|TRBJ2-1
TGTGCCAGCAGTGAGGGTCTAGCGGGGGGGTACAATGAGCAGTTCTTC
CASSEGLAGGYNEQFF
>.|.|TRBV5-5|TRBJ1-5
TGTGCCAGCAGCTTGAAGGGATACAATCAGCCCCAGCATTTT
CASSLKGYNQPQHF
>.|.|TRBV14|TRBJ1-5
TGTGCCAGCAGCCGGAGTGGCAATCAGCCCCAGCATTTT
CASSRSGNQPQHF
>few|TRBD1|TRBV7-2|TRBJ2-7
TGTGCCAGCAGCCCTTTGGACAGGCCCTACGAGCAGTACTTC
CASSPLDRPYEQYF
>.|.|TRBV6-1|TRBJ1-5
TGTGCCAGCAGGCGGGACATTGTAAAGTTTCAGCCCCAGCATTTT
CASRRDIVKFQPQHF
>few|TRBD1|TRBV9|TRBJ1-1
TGTGCCAGCAGCTCTGGAGGGGGCTCAAACACTGAAGCTTTCTTT
CASSSGGGSNTEAFF
>.|TRBD2|TRBV5-1|TRBJ2-5
TGCGCCAGCAGCCCGGATGGCGGGGGGGCCGAGGAGACCCAGTACTTC
CASSPDGGGAEETQYF
>.|.|TRBV29-1|TRBJ1-1
TGCAGCGCTGAAGGACCGATCAACACTGAAGCTTTCTTT
CSAEGPINTEAFF
>.|.|TRBV19|TRBJ2-5
TGTGCCAGTAGTATAGATAAAGGGCACGGGGGCCAAGAGACCCAGTACTTC
CASSIDKGHGGQETQYF